The 26 T cell receptor beta chains below come from one sample, sequenced in a study of blood T cells in healthy people across ages (dated by TCRdb to 2015 to 2017). The library was obtained by 5' RACE. The sequencer was an Illumina HiSeq 2500. The second PCR ran for about 6 to 12 cycles and used a J-beta primer mix along with a sample-barcoded 5' primer. The public reads were run again by TCRdb, first through fastp at Q25 and then through MiXCR, and only productive beta chains were kept. Rows merge per CDR3 protein into single entries with the most common DNA and genes. The sample contains 800,000 to 950,000 distinct CDR3 sequences, roughly 50% of them found a single time. Roughly 13% of the sample lies in the top ten. Material for sequencing was blood. The origin of the receptors is a man aged 25-40 years in good health.

This clonotype showed up just a few times. The chain joins TRBV7-2 to TRBJ2-6, with D unclear. Trimming cost V 1 base and J 0 bases, with 7 bases left between them. Germline values: CDR1 SGHTA, CDR2 FQGNSA. CDR3 length: 16 amino acids. In nucleotides, the CDR3 is TGTGCCAGCAGCTTAGAGGCCAGCTCTGGGGCCAACGTCCTGACTTTC. It codes for CASSLEASSGANVLTF.

This clonotype has more than one count but fewer than ten. The chain employs TRBV5-4 and TRBJ2-7; possible D gene TRBD1, 7 bases. The germline V gene encodes CDR1 SGHNT and CDR2 YYREEE (reference sequence). V was cut by 7 bases and J by 6 bases, with 23 bases left in between. This CDR3 spans 15 amino acids. The CDR3 loop is CASAILGGGSVEQYF. CDR3 in DNA: TGTGCCAGCGCGATACTAGGAGGGGGCTCCGTCGAGCAGTACTTC.

J is TRBJ2-1 and V is TRBV29-1; no definite D call. The germline V and J ends were trimmed by 0 bases and 0 bases, with 9 bases remaining between them. Germline lookup yields CDR1 SQVTM and CDR2 ANQGSEA. CDR3 size: 15 residues. CDR3 loop: CSVEELESSYNEQFF. Here the CDR3 DNA reads TGCAGCGTTGAAGAACTGGAAAGCTCCTACAATGAGCAGTTCTTC.

The chain has TRBV7-9 and TRBJ2-4; 7 bases agree with TRBD1. Germline trimming cut 7 bases from V and 3 bases from J; bases unmatched to any gene: 6. Germline V CDR1 and CDR2: SEHNR, FQNEAQ (reference sequence). This CDR3 region has 14 residues. The CDR3, as DNA: TGTGCCAGCACCTTGGGACAGAACAAAAACATTCAGTACTTC. Amino acids: CASTLGQNKNIQYF. The full variable domain, with the rest looked up from reference TRBV7-9 and TRBJ2-4, is DTGVSQNPRHKITKRGQNVTFRCDPISEHNRLYWYRQTLGQGPEFLTYFQNEAQLEKSRLLSDRFSAERPKGSFSTLEIQRTEQGDSAMYLCASTLGQNKNIQYFGAGTRLSVL.

A few counts support this clonotype. The V gene is TRBV7-8, the J gene TRBJ1-5; TRBD1 is a possible D gene (6 bases). Germline CDR1 reads SGHVS; CDR2 reads FQNEAQ. V shed 1 base and J shed 6 bases, with 10 bases lying between them. CDR3 length equals 14 residues. This chain's CDR3 is CASSLGTVGQPQHF. The CDR3 DNA reads TGTGCCAGCAGCTTAGGGACAGTTGGTCAGCCCCAGCATTTT.

This clonotype turned up a few times. The V call is TRBV7-9, the J call TRBJ2-7, with D possibly TRBD2 on 5 matching bases. Trimming took 0 bases from V and 0 from J, leaving 12 bases between them. The CDR3 loop spans 16 amino acids. Per germline, CDR1 SEHNR and CDR2 FQNEAQ (reference sequence). CDR3 sequence: CASSLAGSGSSYEQYF. In DNA, the CDR3 is TGTGCCAGCAGCTTAGCGGGCTCGGGGAGCTCCTACGAGCAGTACTTC. The full variable domain, in which reference TRBV7-9 and TRBJ2-7 provide the parts outside the CDR3, is DTGVSQNPRHKITKRGQNVTFRCDPISEHNRLYWYRQTLGQGPEFLTYFQNEAQLEKSRLLSDRFSAERPKGSFSTLEIQRTEQGDSAMYLCASSLAGSGSSYEQYFGPGTRLTVT.

This clonotype was counted between two and nine times. The chain carries TRBV29-1 and TRBJ1-1; D might be TRBD1 (6 bases). The CDR3 is made up of 15 amino acids. Trimming took off 3 bases at V and 1 base at J, with 15 bases between the two ends. Germline CDR1 and CDR2: SQVTM and ANQGSEA. The CDR3 bases are TGCAGCGTTGATTTGGGGGGGCAGGGGAACACTGAAGCTTTCTTT. Encoded protein: CSVDLGGQGNTEAFF.

The V call is TRBV25-1, the J call TRBJ2-7, with TRBD1 matching 10 bases. With V trimmed by 7 bases and J by 7 bases, 7 bases remained unmatched. Germline values: CDR1 MGHDK, CDR2 SYGVNS. The CDR3 loop spans 13 amino acids. In DNA form, the CDR3 reads TGTGCCAGCACGGGACAGGGGAAAGGAGAGCAGTACTTC. Its protein product is CASTGQGKGEQYF.

The V and J genes are TRBV7-8 and TRBJ2-1, with D maybe TRBD2 (5 bases). With 1 base removed from V and 1 base from J, the gap between germline ends came to 8 bases. The CDR3 sequence is 15 residues long. CDR1 is SGHVS, CDR2 FQNEAQ, per germline. CDR3 region: CASSLVGLSYNEQFF. The CDR3 DNA sequence: TGTGCCAGCAGCTTAGTCGGACTTTCCTACAATGAGCAGTTCTTC.

The V call is TRBV10-3, the J call TRBJ1-3; the match to TRBD1 covers 8 bases. Germline-derived CDR1 and CDR2 are ENHRY and SYGVKD. With V trimmed by 7 bases and J by 3 bases, 11 bases remained unmatched. CDR3 size: 16 residues. The CDR3 here is CAITIGQGSSGNTIYF. CDR3 bases: TGTGCCATCACCATAGGACAGGGATCGAGTGGAAACACCATATATTTT.

This rearrangement joins TRBV6-6 to TRBJ2-5; TRBD1 might be the D (6 bases). The length of the CDR3 is 15 residues. In germline, CDR1 is MNHNY, CDR2 SVGAGI (reference sequence). Deletions cut 3 bases from V and 6 bases from J, with 17 bases between. In DNA, the CDR3 is TGTGCCAGCAGTTATGAATTGGAAGGGGGACAGACCCAGTACTTC. It specifies CASSYELEGGQTQYF.

The DNA for the CDR3 is TGTGCCAGCACCGAAGGTTCGGGTGAGCAGTACTTC. It specifies CASTEGSGEQYF. The J gene is TRBJ2-5, the V gene TRBV25-1; D call uncertain. V gave up 7 bases and J gave up 11 bases, with 17 bases separating them. CDR3 length: 12 residues. The germline V gene encodes CDR1 MGHDK and CDR2 SYGVNS.

This clonotype was counted only a few times. This rearrangement joins TRBV7-2 to TRBJ2-7; 7 positions match TRBD1. The CDR3 runs 15 residues. Germline loops: CDR1 SGHTA, CDR2 FQGNSA. The J segment lost 5 bases and the V segment lost 0 bases, leaving 7 bases of the junction unmatched. CDR3 residues: CASSLARGSSDEQYF. DNA of the CDR3: TGTGCCAGCAGCTTAGCCAGGGGGAGTTCCGACGAGCAGTACTTC.

This chain connects TRBV11-3 to TRBJ1-2; the D gene is possibly TRBD1 (5 bases). The CDR3 runs to 16 residues. Germline V gene lookup returns CDR1 SGHNT and CDR2 YENEEA. The V and J ends lost 4 bases and 7 bases respectively, with 22 bases between them. The CDR3 here is CASSSAASGAGSGYTF. The CDR3, as DNA: TGTGCCAGCAGCTCTGCCGCTTCCGGGGCCGGGAGTGGCTACACCTTC.

J is TRBJ2-7 and V is TRBV7-2; no reliable D call. V lost 1 base and J 4 bases, leaving 8 bases between the germline ends. The CDR3 length is 13 residues. Germline CDR1 and CDR2: SGHTA and FQGNSA. CDR3 in amino acids: CASSLEPPYEQYF. The CDR3 nucleotides are TGTGCCAGCAGCTTAGAGCCCCCTTACGAGCAGTACTTC.

The V call is TRBV6-5, the J call TRBJ2-7, with a possible D match to TRBD1 (5 bases). This CDR3 region has 13 residues. Trimming removed 6 bases from V and 2 bases from J, with 11 bases in between. The germline CDR1 and CDR2 sequences are MNHEY and SVGAGI. The CDR3 DNA sequence: TGTGCCAGCAGACTGATAGGGGCCTACGAGCAGTACTTC. This sequence encodes CASRLIGAYEQYF.

This clonotype turned up a few times. J is TRBJ2-1 and V is TRBV9; no reliable D call. V lost 0 bases and J lost 5, with 15 bases in between. Per germline, CDR1 SGDLS and CDR2 YYNGEE. The CDR3 totals 16 residues. The CDR3 is CASSVDSRRLNNEQFF. CDR3 in DNA: TGTGCCAGCAGCGTAGATTCGCGACGGCTAAACAATGAGCAGTTCTTC.

The chain joins TRBV10-3 to TRBJ1-1, with 9 positions matching TRBD1. Germline V gives CDR1 ENHRY, CDR2 SYGVKD. There are 15 residues in the CDR3. V lost 6 bases to trimming and J lost 1 base; unmatched junction nucleotides: 6. Here the CDR3 DNA reads TGTGCCATCAGAGACAAGGACAGGGGGAACACTGAAGCTTTCTTT. It yields the protein CAIRDKDRGNTEAFF.

The gene calls are TRBV4-2 and TRBJ2-7; unclear D gene. The J call may be mistaken, given a closer DNA end match to TRBJ2-5. This CDR3 has 15 amino acids. CDR1 is LGHNA, CDR2 YNFKEQ, per germline. The CDR3 DNA follows: TGTGCCAGCAGCCAAGCTTCAGCTCTGGCAGAGACCCAGTACTTC. Translation gives CASSQASALAETQYF.

The chain combines TRBV7-9 with TRBJ2-3; 7 nucleotides match TRBD1. The CDR3 is 17 residues long. The V and J ends lost 5 bases and 4 bases, in that order; junction bases with no gene match: 15. The V gene's germline CDR1 is SEHNR and CDR2 FQNEAQ (reference sequence). The CDR3: CASSARDSPLGADTQYF. CDR3 nucleotide sequence: TGTGCCAGCAGCGCCCGGGACAGCCCCTTAGGAGCAGATACGCAGTATTTT.

This clonotype was seen a few times. The chain is built from TRBV30 and TRBJ1-2; 10 bases match TRBD1. The CDR3 length is 13 residues. The germline gives CDR1 GTSNPN, CDR2 SVGIG (reference sequence). V dropped 1 base and J dropped 6; count of bases not matched to a gene: 2. Written as DNA, the CDR3 is TGTGCCTGGAGTGGGGGGACAGGGGATGGCTACACCTTC. Its protein is CAWSGGTGDGYTF.

The chain recombines TRBV30 with TRBJ2-2; D uncertain. The ends were cut back, 0 bases at V and 6 bases at J, with 8 bases in the middle. This CDR3 region has 13 residues. Germline V lookup: CDR1 GTSNPN, CDR2 SVGIG (reference sequence). The CDR3 spells CAWSVRPAGELFF. CDR3 coding DNA: TGTGCCTGGAGTGTTAGGCCCGCCGGGGAGCTGTTTTTT.

The chain recombines TRBV4-1 with TRBJ1-5; TRBD1 is a possible D gene (6 bases). Germline CDR1 is MGHRA and CDR2 is YSYEKL. CDR3 size: 15 residues. V was shortened by 1 base and J by 7 bases, with 14 bases between the two germline ends. The CDR3 coding sequence is TGCGCCAGCAGCCAAGCCAGGGGCCCCGGCCAGCCCCAGCATTTT. Protein sequence: CASSQARGPGQPQHF.

For this clonotype: The junction does not match germline at one end; this may be a read error. V usage is TRBV9 and J usage is TRBJ2-1; TRBD1 agrees at 10 bases. CDR3 length: 15 residues. Germline assignment: CDR1 SGDLS and CDR2 YYNGEE. CDR3: CASSGTGASYNEQFF. CDR3 DNA: TGTGCTAGCAGCGGGACAGGGGCCTCCTACAATGAGCAGTTCTTC.

This chain connects TRBV20-1 to TRBJ2-4; D remains ambiguous. The end of the DNA aligns better with TRBJ2-7, so the J call may be wrong. Germline V gene sequence: CDR1 DFQATT, CDR2 SNEGSKA (reference sequence). The length of the CDR3 is 13 residues. CDR3: CSARDRAGYEQYF. The CDR3, as DNA: TGCAGTGCTAGAGACAGAGCCGGATACGAGCAGTACTTC.

In its sample, this clonotype was seen a few times. The chain uses TRBV5-1 and TRBJ2-3, with a possible D match to TRBD2 (6 bases). With 5 bases removed from V and 0 bases from J, the gap between germline ends came to 16 bases. The CDR3 has 16 amino acids. Germline lookup yields CDR1 SGHRS and CDR2 YFSETQ. The CDR3 DNA reads TGCGCCAGCAGGACCCAGGGCGGGACCAGCACAGATACGCAGTATTTT. The encoded protein is CASRTQGGTSTDTQYF.